This T cell receptor (beta chain) was observed in a study of blood T cells in healthy people across ages. Study-wide results and limits: Older individuals had lower TCR beta diversity per million T cells (the decline was roughly linear).

Then a second PCR, running roughly 7 to 11 cycles, was carried out with a sample-barcoded 5' primer and a J-beta primer mix. TCRdb re-derived calls from the 5' RACE reads in MiXCR, one entry per CDR3 protein. The repertoire holds 1.8 million or so distinct CDR3 sequences, with roughly 43% as singletons. This CDR3 has 12 amino acids. Trimming cost V 7 bases and J 1 base, with 8 bases left between them. Germline-derived CDR1 and CDR2 are MNHEY and SMNVEV (reference sequence). A few counts support this clonotype. Its antigen remains unidentified. This receptor was taken from a human donor in good health. V usage is TRBV27 and J usage is TRBJ2-7; D is ambiguous. Sequenced material: blood. This CDR3 reads CASIDKSYEQYF. CDR3 nucleotides: TGTGCCAGCATTGACAAGTCCTACGAGCAGTACTTC.